Shown below are 27 T cell receptor beta chains from a single sample sequenced in a study of regulatory T cells in long-lasting Graves disease. Time point of the sample: newly diagnosed GD, antithyroid drugs for less than 3 months. PBMC-extracted RNA yielded the TCR library. For TCR beta, libraries came from iRepertoire HTBI primers and Arm-PCR of CDR3 regions. One entry per CDR3 protein, called by TCRdb with MiXCR from the multiplex PCR reads. The data contain about 540,000 distinct CDR3 sequences, about 13% of them singletons. The data were also submitted as part of a second study, on T cells in Graves' hyperthyroidism and ophthalmopathy.

The sequencing used peripheral blood mononuclear cells (PBMCs), collected at new diagnosis, from a patient treated with antithyroid drugs. Receptors originate from a man aged 30 to 45 with Graves disease.

This clonotype showed up many times. The chain is built from TRBV28 and TRBJ2-5; TRBD2 matches at 8 bases. The CDR3 has 15 amino acids. The V gene's germline CDR1 is MDHEN and CDR2 SYDVKM. Trimming took 3 bases from V and 2 from J; bases not matched to a gene: 5. This CDR3 is CASSFEREMQETQYF. CDR3 in DNA: TGTGCCAGCAGTTTTGAGCGGGAGATGCAAGAGACCCAGTACTTC. Variable domain in full (rest from reference TRBV28 and TRBJ2-5): DVKVTQSSRYLVKRTGEKVFLECVQDMDHENMFWYRQDPGLGLRLIYFSYDVKMKEKGDIPEGYSVSREKKERFSLILESASTNQTSMYLCASSFEREMQETQYFGPGTRLLVL.

This chain uses TRBV5-1 with TRBJ2-7; possible D gene TRBD1, 5 bases. The CDR3 has 14 amino acids. V was pared by 0 bases and J by 6 bases, with 13 bases between. Germline V gene data show CDR1 as SGHRS and CDR2 as YFSETQ. The CDR3 loop is CASSLVGAVSEQYF. The CDR3 DNA sequence: TGCGCCAGCAGCTTGGTAGGGGCGGTATCCGAGCAGTACTTC.

This clonotype was seen many times. Written as DNA, the CDR3 is TGTGCCAGTCGGAGGACTGCACCGATGCCCCAGCATTTT. Translation: CASRRTAPMPQHF. V usage is TRBV6-1 and J usage is TRBJ1-5; D uncertain. V lost 9 bases and J 9 bases, leaving 18 bases between the germline ends. CDR1 and CDR2 (germline): MNHNS, SASEGT. CDR3 length: 13 residues.

This clonotype was seen repeatedly, ten times or more. V and J are TRBV3-1 and TRBJ1-2; the match to TRBD1 covers 8 bases. Germline V lookup: CDR1 LGHDT, CDR2 YNNKEL (reference sequence). This CDR3 is built from 18 residues. Trimming took 3 bases from V and 2 from J; bases not matched to a gene: 14. CDR3 loop: CASSHRGSRTGSNYGYTF. For the CDR3, the DNA is TGTGCCAGCAGCCACCGAGGAAGTAGGACAGGGAGCAACTATGGCTACACCTTC.

The rearrangement links TRBV5-1 to TRBJ1-3; D not resolved. V lost 0 bases to trimming and J lost 0 bases, with 7 bases between them. The V gene's germline CDR1 is SGHRS and CDR2 YFSETQ. The CDR3 sequence is 15 residues long. This chain's CDR3 is CASSLEGYSGNTIYF. The DNA of the CDR3 is TGCGCCAGCAGCTTGGAGGGTTACTCTGGAAACACCATATATTTT.

The rearrangement uses TRBV27 and TRBJ2-3; 12 bases align to TRBD2. Germline CDR1 and CDR2: MNHEY and SMNVEV (reference sequence). The CDR3 has 14 amino acids. V was clipped by 5 bases and J by 7 bases; unmatched bases: 4. CDR3 amino acids: CASSPTSGRNTQYF. In DNA, the CDR3 is TGTGCCAGCAGTCCGACTAGCGGGAGAAATACGCAGTATTTT.

The chain has TRBV19 and TRBJ1-5; D gene unclear. The CDR3 loop spans 15 amino acids. Germline V CDR1 and CDR2: LNHDA, SQIVND (reference sequence). V was cut by 4 bases and J by 3 bases, with 13 bases left in between. The CDR3: CASSTLFGSNQPQHF. The CDR3 region has the DNA TGTGCCAGTAGTACCCTGTTCGGGTCCAATCAGCCCCAGCATTTT.

This clonotype was recorded a few times. CDR3 in amino acids: CAISAGTSAHEQYF. DNA for the CDR3: TGTGCCATCAGTGCTGGGACTAGCGCCCACGAGCAGTACTTC. The chain is built from TRBV10-3 and TRBJ2-7; 10 bases line up with TRBD2. Germline V gene data show CDR1 as ENHRY and CDR2 as SYGVKD. This CDR3 is 14 amino acids long. V lost 4 bases, J lost 5 bases, and 5 bases stayed unmatched.

The sample holds a few counts of this clonotype. The genes are TRBV12-3 or TRBV12-4 and TRBJ2-3, with TRBD2 identical over 8 bases. Losses at the gene ends were 8 bases for V and 4 bases for J; bases not matched to a gene: 8. This CDR3 region has 14 residues. CDR3 sequence: CASGGTRRSDTQYF. In nucleotides, the CDR3 is TGTGCCAGCGGGGGGACTAGGAGGTCAGATACGCAGTATTTT.

In regard to this clonotype: A much larger clonotype is one base distant, so this may be a read error. The rearrangement links TRBV24-1 to TRBJ1-4; unclear D gene. The CDR3 covers 16 residues. The germline CDR1 and CDR2 sequences are KGHDR and SFDVKD. CDR3 residues: CASSDTGLVFNEKLFF. CDR3 DNA sequence: TGTGCCAGCAGTGACACGGGATTAGTTTTTAATGAAAAACTGTTTTTT.

This clonotype was seen a few times. The CDR3 nucleotides read TGCAGTGCTAGATCAACGGACTGGGGGAGGACCAAAAACATTCAGTACTTC. Translation gives CSARSTDWGRTKNIQYF. The rearrangement uses TRBV20-1 and TRBJ2-4; TRBD2 might be the D (6 bases). This CDR3 is built from 17 residues. Germline V gives CDR1 DFQATT, CDR2 SNEGSKA (reference sequence). V was clipped by 2 bases and J by 2 bases, with 19 bases between them.

Details on this clonotype: A much larger clone sits a single nucleotide away, making a read error possible. This chain uses TRBV20-1 with TRBJ2-7; maybe TRBD2 (6 bases). CDR1 is DFQATT and CDR2 is SNEGSKA in the germline V gene (reference sequence). With 5 bases removed from V and 6 bases from J, the gap between germline ends came to 20 bases. This CDR3 comprises 14 residues. In DNA form, the CDR3 reads TGCAGTGCTGTTCGGACTCCTAGGCGGGGCGAGCAGTACTTC. Translating it yields CSAVRTPRRGEQYF.

Many counts were recorded for this clonotype. This chain connects TRBV12-3 or TRBV12-4 to TRBJ2-1; 7 bases are shared with TRBD1. Trimming cost V 6 bases and J 8 bases; bases outside gene matches: 4. CDR3 length: 12 amino acids. The CDR3 region is CASSTGVDEQFF. Written as DNA, the CDR3 is TGTGCCAGCAGCACAGGGGTGGATGAGCAGTTCTTC.

This clonotype was picked up a small number of times. The rearrangement links TRBV18 to TRBJ2-1; possible D gene TRBD2, 5 bases. V was pared by 1 base and J by 0 bases, with 16 bases between. This CDR3 region has 18 residues. CDR1 and CDR2 (germline): KGHSH, LQKENI. The CDR3 reads CASSPRWIQRSSYNEQFF. The CDR3 DNA follows: TGTGCCAGCTCACCACGATGGATTCAGCGGAGCTCCTACAATGAGCAGTTCTTC. The full variable domain, its missing parts supplied by reference TRBV18 and TRBJ2-1, is NAGVMQNPRHLVRRRGQEARLRCSPMKGHSHVYWYRQLPEEGLKFMVYLQKENIIDESGMPKERFSAEFPKEGPSILRIQQVVRGDSAAYFCASSPRWIQRSSYNEQFFGPGTRLTVL.

This clonotype was observed many times. The rearrangement joins TRBV6-1 to TRBJ2-2; 14 bases line up with TRBD2. V was clipped by 7 bases and J by 7 bases; unmatched bases: 5. This CDR3 has 15 residues. Germline assignment: CDR1 MNHNS and CDR2 SASEGT. The CDR3: CASTGLAGGGGELFF. The DNA for the CDR3 is TGTGCCAGCACCGGACTAGCGGGAGGCGGCGGGGAGCTGTTTTTT.

The sample holds many counts of this clonotype. In DNA form, the CDR3 reads TGCAGTGCTAGTCAAACGACAGATACGCAGTATTTT. The encoded protein is CSASQTTDTQYF. This chain connects TRBV20-1 to TRBJ2-3; D is undetermined. V lost 3 bases and J lost 3, with 7 bases in between. The CDR3 runs 12 residues. In germline, CDR1 is DFQATT, CDR2 SNEGSKA (reference sequence).

The sample holds many counts of this clonotype. The rearrangement joins TRBV12-3 or TRBV12-4 to TRBJ2-1; D not certain. V lost 0 bases, J lost 12 bases, and 15 bases lay in between. CDR3 length: 14 residues. The DNA of the CDR3 is TGTGCCAGCAGTTTAGCTATGCAGGTGGAAGGGCAGTTCTTC. It yields the protein CASSLAMQVEGQFF.

This clonotype was counted many times. The chain carries TRBV6-1 and TRBJ2-7, with D possibly being TRBD1 (5 bases). Germline V CDR1 and CDR2: MNHNS, SASEGT. The CDR3 contains 12 residues. Trimming shortened V by 8 bases and J by 0 bases, and 8 bases separated the two germline ends. CDR3 amino acids: CASWTLSYEQYF. The CDR3 coding sequence is TGTGCCAGCTGGACACTCTCCTACGAGCAGTACTTC.

The genes are TRBV18 and TRBJ2-5; D remains ambiguous. Trimming removed 6 bases at V and 3 bases at J, with 8 bases between. The CDR3 is 12 amino acids. CDR1 is KGHSH, CDR2 LQKENI, per germline. The CDR3 DNA reads as TGTGCCAGCTCCGTTACCAAAGAGACCCAGTACTTC. Amino acids: CASSVTKETQYF.

The table lists this clonotype with many counts. The rearrangement uses TRBV7-6 and TRBJ2-2; TRBD2 agrees at 7 bases. Germline-derived CDR1 and CDR2 are SGHVS and FNYEAQ. The CDR3 is 16 residues long. V was clipped by 5 bases and J by 5 bases; unmatched bases: 11. Written as DNA, the CDR3 is TGTGCCAGCAGCCCCCGGGCGGGAGAGGAGACCGGGGAGCTGTTTTTT. Translation gives CASSPRAGEETGELFF. The complete variable domain, with remaining parts taken from reference TRBV7-6 and TRBJ2-2, reads GAGVSQSPRYKVTKRGQDVALRCDPISGHVSLYWYRQALGQGPEFLTYFNYEAQQDKSGLPNDRFSAERPEGSISTLTIQRTEQRDSAMYRCASSPRAGEETGELFFGEGSRLTVL.

This clonotype was picked up a small number of times. The chain recombines TRBV29-1 with TRBJ1-3, with D perhaps matching TRBD1 (6 bases). The CDR3 length is 12 residues. With 5 bases removed from V and 3 bases from J, the gap between germline ends came to 8 bases. CDR1 is SQVTM, CDR2 ANQGSEA, per germline. This chain's CDR3 is CSVQDSGNTIYF. The CDR3 bases are TGCAGCGTTCAGGACAGTGGAAACACCATATATTTT.

This clonotype has a count of ten or more. This chain links TRBV6-5 with TRBJ2-5, with D possibly called TRBD1 or TRBD2 (5 bases each). V gave up 0 bases and J gave up 2 bases, with 19 bases separating them. This CDR3 has 18 amino acids. Germline CDR1 reads MNHEY; CDR2 reads SVGAGI. The CDR3 region is CASSYSRGSMGSQETQYF. In nucleotides, the CDR3 is TGTGCCAGCAGTTACTCGAGGGGATCGATGGGCTCACAAGAGACCCAGTACTTC.

In the case of this clonotype: This clone may be a read error of a much larger clone one base away. V is TRBV13 and J is TRBJ2-7, with 7 bases identical to TRBD1. With V trimmed by 5 bases and J by 3 bases, 16 bases remained unmatched. The CDR3 loop spans 17 amino acids. Per germline, CDR1 PRHDT and CDR2 FYEKMQ (reference sequence). CDR3 nucleotides: TGTGCCAGCAGCCAAAGTCCGGGACAGCGCATCCTCTACGAGCAGTACTTC. The encoded protein is CASSQSPGQRILYEQYF.

Many counts were recorded for this clonotype. The rearrangement joins TRBV15 to TRBJ1-1, with D maybe TRBD1 (5 bases). Germline-derived CDR1 and CDR2 are LNHNV and YYDKDF (reference sequence). Trimming removed 0 bases from V and 6 bases from J, with 14 bases in between. This CDR3 is 15 amino acids long. The CDR3, as DNA: TGTGCCACCAGCAGAGAACGGGGACTACTACCTGAAGCTTTCTTT. The encoded protein is CATSRERGLLPEAFF. Full variable domain (remainder filled in from reference TRBV15 and TRBJ1-1): DAMVIQNPRYQVTQFGKPVTLSCSQTLNHNVMYWYQQKSSQAPKLLFHYYDKDFNNEADTPDNFQSRRPNTSFCFLDIRSPGLGDTAMYLCATSRERGLLPEAFFGQGTRLTVV.

In regard to this clonotype: This sequence is one base from a far larger clone and is likely a read error. The rearrangement links TRBV12-3 or TRBV12-4 to TRBJ2-7; tentative D call: TRBD1 (6 bases). V lost 3 bases, J lost 7 bases, and 19 bases lay in between. The length of the CDR3 is 15 residues. The CDR3 loop is CASSFTGHSYNEQYF. CDR3 in DNA: TGTGCCAGCAGTTTTACAGGGCACTCCTACAATGAGCAGTACTTC.

In its sample, this clonotype was seen a few times. The J gene is TRBJ2-1, the V gene TRBV30; 7 bases align to TRBD1. Trimming cost V 4 bases and J 6 bases; bases outside gene matches: 6. This CDR3 comprises 13 residues. Germline V gives CDR1 GTSNPN, CDR2 SVGIG (reference sequence). CDR3 in amino acids: CAWNIDRVNEQFF. DNA for the CDR3: TGTGCCTGGAATATCGACAGGGTCAATGAGCAGTTCTTC.

The genes are TRBV5-1 and TRBJ2-1; 15 positions agree with TRBD2. Germline assignment: CDR1 SGHRS and CDR2 YFSETQ. J gave up 5 bases and V 0 bases, and 3 bases lay outside the gene matches. The CDR3 extends over 17 amino acids. The CDR3 loop is CASSLEGLAGGNNEQFF. Here the CDR3 DNA reads TGCGCCAGCAGCTTGGAGGGACTAGCGGGGGGAAACAATGAGCAGTTCTTC.